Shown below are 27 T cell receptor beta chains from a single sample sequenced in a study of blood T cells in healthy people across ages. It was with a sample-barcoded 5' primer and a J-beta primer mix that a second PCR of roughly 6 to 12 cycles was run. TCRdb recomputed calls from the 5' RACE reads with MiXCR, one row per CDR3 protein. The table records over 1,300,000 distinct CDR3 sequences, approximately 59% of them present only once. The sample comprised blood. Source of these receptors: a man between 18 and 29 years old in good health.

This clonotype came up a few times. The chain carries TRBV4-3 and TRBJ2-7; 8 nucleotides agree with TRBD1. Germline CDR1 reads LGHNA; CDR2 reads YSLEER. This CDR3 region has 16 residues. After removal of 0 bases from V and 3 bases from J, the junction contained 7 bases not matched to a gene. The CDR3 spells CASSQDGAGGIYEQYF. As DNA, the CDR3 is TGCGCCAGCAGCCAAGATGGGGCAGGGGGCATCTACGAGCAGTACTTC.

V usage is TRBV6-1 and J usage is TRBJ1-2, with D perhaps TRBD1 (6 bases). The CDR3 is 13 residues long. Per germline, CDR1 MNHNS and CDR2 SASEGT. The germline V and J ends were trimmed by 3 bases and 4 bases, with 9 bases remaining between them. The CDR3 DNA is TGTGCCAGCAGTGATGGACAGAGCTATGGCTACACCTTC. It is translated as CASSDGQSYGYTF.

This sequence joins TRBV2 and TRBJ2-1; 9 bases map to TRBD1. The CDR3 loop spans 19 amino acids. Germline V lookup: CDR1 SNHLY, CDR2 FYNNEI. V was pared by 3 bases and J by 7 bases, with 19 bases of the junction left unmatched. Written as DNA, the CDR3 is TGTGCCAGCAGTGACTCGGCGGGACAGGGCGCTCTTGGGCAAAATGAGCAGTTCTTC. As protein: CASSDSAGQGALGQNEQFF.

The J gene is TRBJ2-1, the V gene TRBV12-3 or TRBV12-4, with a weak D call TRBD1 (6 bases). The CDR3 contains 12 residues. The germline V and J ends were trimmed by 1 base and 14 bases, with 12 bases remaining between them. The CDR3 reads CASSLGTGFEFF. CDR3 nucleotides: TGTGCCAGCAGTTTAGGAACAGGGTTTGAGTTCTTC.

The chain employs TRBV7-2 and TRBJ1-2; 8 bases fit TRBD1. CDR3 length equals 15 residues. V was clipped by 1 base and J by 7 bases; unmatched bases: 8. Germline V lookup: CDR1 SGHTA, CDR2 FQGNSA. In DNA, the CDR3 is TGTGCCAGCAGCTTAGTAGGGGCAGGGGGCGGTGGCTACACCTTC. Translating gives CASSLVGAGGGGYTF.

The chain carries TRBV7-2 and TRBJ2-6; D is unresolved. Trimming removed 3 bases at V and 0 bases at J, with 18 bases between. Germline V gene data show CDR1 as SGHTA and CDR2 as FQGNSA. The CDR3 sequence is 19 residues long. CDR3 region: CASSFRRPAVYSGANVLTF. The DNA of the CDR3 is TGTGCCAGCAGCTTCCGCCGCCCGGCCGTTTACTCTGGGGCCAACGTCCTGACTTTC.

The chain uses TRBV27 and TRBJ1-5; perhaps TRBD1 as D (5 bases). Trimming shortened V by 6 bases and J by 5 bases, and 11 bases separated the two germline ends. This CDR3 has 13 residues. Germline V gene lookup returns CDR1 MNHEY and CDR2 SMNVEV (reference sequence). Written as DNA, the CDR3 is TGTGCCAGCAGGGGGCCCCAATATCAGCCCCAGCATTTT. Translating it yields CASRGPQYQPQHF.

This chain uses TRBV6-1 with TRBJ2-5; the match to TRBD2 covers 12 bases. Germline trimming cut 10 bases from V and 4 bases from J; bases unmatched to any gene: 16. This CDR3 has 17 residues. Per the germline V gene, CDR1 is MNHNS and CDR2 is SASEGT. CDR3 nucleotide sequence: TGTGCCACCAAGCGGACTAGCGGGACGAGGATACCAGAGACCCAGTACTTC. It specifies CATKRTSGTRIPETQYF.

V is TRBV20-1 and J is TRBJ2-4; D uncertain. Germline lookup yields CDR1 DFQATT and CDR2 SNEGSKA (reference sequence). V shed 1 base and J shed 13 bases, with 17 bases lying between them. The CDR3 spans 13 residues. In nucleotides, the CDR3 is TGCAGTGCTAGAGGAAGTCAGCCGGTAGGACAGTACTTC. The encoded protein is CSARGSQPVGQYF.

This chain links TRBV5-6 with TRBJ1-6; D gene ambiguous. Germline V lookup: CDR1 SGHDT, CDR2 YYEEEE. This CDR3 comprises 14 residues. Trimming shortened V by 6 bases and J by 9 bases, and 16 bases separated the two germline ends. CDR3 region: CASNVRTISSPLHF. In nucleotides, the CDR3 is TGTGCCAGCAACGTTCGGACTATTAGTTCACCCCTCCACTTT.

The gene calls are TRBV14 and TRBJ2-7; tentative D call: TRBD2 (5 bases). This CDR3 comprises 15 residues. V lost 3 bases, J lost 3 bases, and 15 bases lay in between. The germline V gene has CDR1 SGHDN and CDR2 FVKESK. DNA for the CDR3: TGTGCCAGCAGCCATACCGGGGTTTTCGGCTACGAGCAGTACTTC. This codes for CASSHTGVFGYEQYF.

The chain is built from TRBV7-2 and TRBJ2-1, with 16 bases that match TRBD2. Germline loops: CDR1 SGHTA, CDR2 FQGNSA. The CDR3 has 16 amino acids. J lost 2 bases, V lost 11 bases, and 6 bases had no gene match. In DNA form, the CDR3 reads TGTGCCCGGGGACTAGCGGGGGGGTTACCCTACAATGAGCAGTTCTTC. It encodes CARGLAGGLPYNEQFF.

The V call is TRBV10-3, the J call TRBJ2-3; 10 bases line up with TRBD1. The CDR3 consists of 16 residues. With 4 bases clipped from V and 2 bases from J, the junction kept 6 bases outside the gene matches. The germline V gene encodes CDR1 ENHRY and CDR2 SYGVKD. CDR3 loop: CAISGKDRGLTDTQYF. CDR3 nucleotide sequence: TGTGCCATCAGTGGGAAAGACAGGGGGCTCACAGATACGCAGTATTTT.

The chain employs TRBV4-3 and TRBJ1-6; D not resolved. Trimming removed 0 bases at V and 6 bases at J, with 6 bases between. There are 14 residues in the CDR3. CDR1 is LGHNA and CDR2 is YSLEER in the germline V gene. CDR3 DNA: TGCGCCAGCAGCCAAGATTACAGTAATTCACCCCTCCACTTT. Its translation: CASSQDYSNSPLHF.

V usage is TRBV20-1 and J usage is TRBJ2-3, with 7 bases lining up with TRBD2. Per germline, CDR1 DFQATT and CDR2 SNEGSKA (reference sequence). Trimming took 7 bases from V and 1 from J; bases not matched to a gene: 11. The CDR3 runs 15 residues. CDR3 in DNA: TGCAGTGTTCTAGATTGGAGCGGGGGCACAGATACGCAGTATTTT. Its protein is CSVLDWSGGTDTQYF.

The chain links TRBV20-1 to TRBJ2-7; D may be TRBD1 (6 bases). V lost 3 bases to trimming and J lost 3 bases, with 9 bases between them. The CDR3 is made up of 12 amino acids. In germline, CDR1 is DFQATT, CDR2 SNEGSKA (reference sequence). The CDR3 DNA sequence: TGCAGTGCTAGCCAGGGGAACTACGAGCAGTACTTC. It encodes CSASQGNYEQYF.

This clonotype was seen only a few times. The CDR3 region has the DNA TGTGCCAGCGGCCTGCTGGACAGGATGTCCTACGAGCAGTACTTC. Translated: CASGLLDRMSYEQYF. V and J are TRBV28 and TRBJ2-7, with TRBD1 identical over 7 bases. The CDR3 extends over 15 amino acids. Looked up from germline, CDR1 is MDHEN and CDR2 is SYDVKM. V lost 8 bases, J lost 1 base, and 11 bases stayed unmatched.

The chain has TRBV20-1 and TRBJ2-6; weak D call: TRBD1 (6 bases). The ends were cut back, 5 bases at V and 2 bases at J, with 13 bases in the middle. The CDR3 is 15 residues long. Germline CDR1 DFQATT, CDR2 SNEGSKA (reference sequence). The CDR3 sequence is CSASTGIAGANVLTF. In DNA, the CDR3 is TGCAGTGCTTCTACAGGGATTGCTGGGGCCAACGTCCTGACTTTC.

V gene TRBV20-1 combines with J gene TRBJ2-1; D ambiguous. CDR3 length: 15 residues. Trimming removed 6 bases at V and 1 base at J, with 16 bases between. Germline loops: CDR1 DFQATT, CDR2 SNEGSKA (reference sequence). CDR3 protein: CSAEDGGRSYNEQFF. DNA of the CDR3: TGCAGTGCCGAGGATGGCGGCAGGTCCTACAATGAGCAGTTCTTC.

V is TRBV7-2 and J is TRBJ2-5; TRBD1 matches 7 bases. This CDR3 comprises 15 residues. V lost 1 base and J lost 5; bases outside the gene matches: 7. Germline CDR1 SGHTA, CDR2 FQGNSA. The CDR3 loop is CASSLGDQTGETQYF. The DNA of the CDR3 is TGTGCCAGCAGCTTAGGTGACCAGACAGGGGAGACCCAGTACTTC.

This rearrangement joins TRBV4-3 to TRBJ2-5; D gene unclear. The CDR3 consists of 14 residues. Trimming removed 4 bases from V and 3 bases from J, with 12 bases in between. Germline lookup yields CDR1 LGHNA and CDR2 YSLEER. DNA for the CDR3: TGCGCCAGCAGCCCAGTTGGCGGTGAAGAGACCCAGTACTTC. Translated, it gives CASSPVGGEETQYF.

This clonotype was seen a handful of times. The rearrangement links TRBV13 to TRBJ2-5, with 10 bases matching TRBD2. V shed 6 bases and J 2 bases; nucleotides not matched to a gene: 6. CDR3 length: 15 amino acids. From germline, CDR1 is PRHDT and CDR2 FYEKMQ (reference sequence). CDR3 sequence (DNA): TGTGCCAGCAGTCCTAGCGGGAGTTGGCAAGAGACCCAGTACTTC. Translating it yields CASSPSGSWQETQYF.

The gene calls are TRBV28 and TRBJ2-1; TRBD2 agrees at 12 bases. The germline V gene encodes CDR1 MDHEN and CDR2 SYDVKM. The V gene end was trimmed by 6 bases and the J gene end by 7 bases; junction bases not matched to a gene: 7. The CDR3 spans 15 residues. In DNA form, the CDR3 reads TGTGCCAGCAGACGACTAGCGGGGGCGGGGAATGAGCAGTTCTTC. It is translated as CASRRLAGAGNEQFF.

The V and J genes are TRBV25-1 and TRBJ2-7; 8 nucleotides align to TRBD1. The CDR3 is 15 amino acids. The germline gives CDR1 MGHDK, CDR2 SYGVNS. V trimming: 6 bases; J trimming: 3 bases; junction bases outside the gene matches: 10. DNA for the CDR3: TGTGCCAGCAGCGACGGACAGGGTTCTTTCTACGAGCAGTACTTC. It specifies CASSDGQGSFYEQYF.

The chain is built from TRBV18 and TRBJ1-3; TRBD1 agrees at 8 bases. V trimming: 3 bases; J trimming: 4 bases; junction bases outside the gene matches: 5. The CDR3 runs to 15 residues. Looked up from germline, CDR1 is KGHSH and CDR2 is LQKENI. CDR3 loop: CASSPRTGPGNTIYF. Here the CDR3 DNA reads TGTGCCAGCTCACCGCGGACAGGGCCAGGAAACACCATATATTTT.

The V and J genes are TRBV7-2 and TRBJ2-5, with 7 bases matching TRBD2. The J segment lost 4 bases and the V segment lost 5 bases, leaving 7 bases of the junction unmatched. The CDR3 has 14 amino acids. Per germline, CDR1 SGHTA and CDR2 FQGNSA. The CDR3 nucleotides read TGTGCCAGCAGCGTCCGACTAGCCGTAGAGACCCAGTACTTC. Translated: CASSVRLAVETQYF. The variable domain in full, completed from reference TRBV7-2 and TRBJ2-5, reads GAGVSQSPSNKVTEKGKDVELRCDPISGHTALYWYRQSLGQGLEFLIYFQGNSAPDKSGLPSDRFSAERTGGSVSTLTIQRTQQEDSAVYLCASSVRLAVETQYFGPGTRLLVL.

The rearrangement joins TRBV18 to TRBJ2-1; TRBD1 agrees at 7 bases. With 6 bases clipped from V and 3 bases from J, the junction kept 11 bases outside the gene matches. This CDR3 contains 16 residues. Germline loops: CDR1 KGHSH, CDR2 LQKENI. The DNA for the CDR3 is TGTGCCAGCTCTCCCCCGGGACAGACTGTCTACAATGAGCAGTTCTTC. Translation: CASSPPGQTVYNEQFF.